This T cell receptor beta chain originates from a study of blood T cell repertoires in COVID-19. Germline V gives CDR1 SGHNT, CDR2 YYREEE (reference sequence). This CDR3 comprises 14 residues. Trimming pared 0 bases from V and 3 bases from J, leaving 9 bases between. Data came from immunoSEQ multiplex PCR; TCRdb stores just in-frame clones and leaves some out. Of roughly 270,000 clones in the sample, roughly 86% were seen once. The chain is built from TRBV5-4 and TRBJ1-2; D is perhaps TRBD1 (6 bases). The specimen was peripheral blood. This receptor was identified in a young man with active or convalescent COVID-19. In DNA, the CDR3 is TGTGCCAGCAGCTTGGGACAGGATTACTATGGCTACACCTTC. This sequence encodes CASSLGQDYYGYTF.